The T cell receptor beta chain under discussion was sequenced for a study of CD8 T cells in ankylosing spondylitis. Regarding the study as a whole: Several highly homologous variants made up a TCR beta motif, and this motif appeared characteristic of ankylosing spondylitis blood. Reports say disease-linked clones showed up significantly more in matched ankylosing spondylitis synovial fluid.

CDR1 is MDHEN, CDR2 SYDVKM, per germline. The CDR3 runs to 18 residues. The V and J ends lost 5 bases and 0 bases, in that order; junction bases with no gene match: 15. In this sample, this clonotype turned up a few times. The target antigen is unknown. The authors made TCR beta libraries by quantitative 5'-RACE with molecular barcodes. TCRdb called the 5' RACE reads again in MiXCR, with one record for every CDR3 protein. The data hold around 140,000 distinct CDR3 sequences, with 15% to 20% observed a single time. The chain couples TRBV28 to TRBJ1-2; 7 bases fit TRBD1. The sequence derives from a male donor with ankylosing spondylitis. The sequenced sample consisted of blood, either unsorted or a sorted T cell fraction (not recorded which). The CDR3 spells CASSQIHRTDRPNYGYTF. The CDR3 DNA follows: TGTGCCAGCAGTCAAATTCACCGGACGGACAGGCCTAACTATGGCTACACCTTC.